Listed below are T cell receptor beta chains from one sample, sequenced in a study of human T cells and chemical hapten exposure. Each CDR3 protein gets one entry after TCRdb re-called the RACE reads with MiXCR. The sample contains hundreds of thousands of distinct CDR3 sequences, just under 6.5% of which appear only once. Here the sequenced sample was whole blood, taken in connection with sensitization to the hapten diphenylcyclopropenone (DPC). These receptors all come from a woman younger than 35 with alopecia areata. Some clones in this sample may be carry-over from other donors' samples. CDR3s include the opening cysteine and the closing phenylalanine or tryptophan. D genes are given only for firm matches. Some rows have no size entry. The others give once, few or many, or a class for an expanded clone.

V	D	size	J	DNA	CDR3
TRBV7-8	-	few	TRBJ2-3	TGTGCCAGCAGACCCCAGTCCTCTTTAGCGGAGATCACAGATACGCAGTATTTT	CASRPQSSLAEITDTQYF
TRBV5-1	-	-	TRBJ2-3	TGCGCCAGCAGCGCGGCGGGCCCAGCAGATACGCAGTATTTT	CASSAAGPADTQYF
TRBV4-1	-	many	TRBJ1-1	TGCGCCAGCAGCCAACCTGGGGCAGAAGAAGCTTTCTTT	CASSQPGAEEAFF
TRBV4-1	-	many	TRBJ1-2	TGCGCCAGCAGCCAAGCCGGGAGCAACTATGGCTACACCTTC	CASSQAGSNYGYTF
TRBV28	-	many	TRBJ2-3	TGTGCCAGCACCACCGGTCAGGAGACTCGTACGTATTTT	CASTTGQETRTYF
TRBV12-3/TRBV12-4	-	few	TRBJ2-6	TGTGCCAGCAGTTTAATGTCCGGGGCCAACGTCCTGACTTTC	CASSLMSGANVLTF
TRBV20-1	-	many	TRBJ2-3	TGCAGTGCTACCATACATGACTATAGTACGCAGTATTTT	CSATIHDYSTQYF
TRBV5-4	-	-	TRBJ1-6	TGTGCCAGCAGCTTGGGGTCCCGCACAGGGAAAAATTCACCCCTCCACTTT	CASSLGSRTGKNSPLHF
TRBV12-3/TRBV12-4	-	-	TRBJ2-1	TGTGCCAGCGCTAACTGGGGGACCCGGGGCGATGAGCAGTTCTTC	CASANWGTRGDEQFF
TRBV28	-	-	TRBJ2-3	TGTGCCAGCAGTGCCCCCTCTGCTAACGCGCAGTATTTT	CASSAPSANAQYF
TRBV3-1	-	-	TRBJ2-7	TGTGCCAGCACTCCCACTGAGTCAGGGCAGTACTTC	CASTPTESGQYF
TRBV12-3/TRBV12-4	-	many	TRBJ1-5	TGTGCCAGCAGTCCGCTGGGGCCCCCGGGACAGCCCCAGCATTTT	CASSPLGPPGQPQHF
TRBV20-1	TRBD1	many	TRBJ1-5	TGCAGTGCTACCGGGACAGGAACGGGACAGCCCCAGCATTTT	CSATGTGTGQPQHF
TRBV7-7	-	many	TRBJ1-1	TGTGCTAGCACCCTAGGGGCAGCCAAATCCTGGAACACTGAAGCTTTCTTT	CASTLGAAKSWNTEAFF
TRBV7-2	-	-	TRBJ2-7	TGTGCCAGCAGCTTAATCAACGAGCAGTACTTC	CASSLINEQYF